One sample yielded the 24 T cell receptor beta chains listed below, sequenced in a study of blood T cell repertoires in COVID-19. Only in-frame clones appear in the TCRdb table, and some are missing; sequencing was by immunoSEQ multiplex PCR. The sample consists of about 45,000 clones, approximately 83% of them appearing once. The sample comprised peripheral blood. The receptors here all came from a man older than 75 in a cohort sampled during active COVID-19.

This clone is a singleton in its sample. The V call is TRBV3-1 (or the pseudogene TRBV3-2), the J call TRBJ1-6; TRBD1 might be the D (5 bases). The CDR3 length is 15 residues. Trimming took off 1 base at V and 7 bases at J, with 11 bases between the two ends. Germline CDR1 is LGHDT and CDR2 is YNNKEL (reference sequence). The CDR3 DNA reads as TGTGCCAGCAGCCAAGCTGGGGCGGTGAATTCACCCCTCCACTTT. As protein: CASSQAGAVNSPLHF.

This chain joins TRBV9 and TRBJ1-6; 12 bases map to TRBD1. J lost 9 bases, V lost 2 bases, and 3 bases had no gene match. CDR3 length: 15 residues. Germline V lookup: CDR1 SGDLS, CDR2 YYNGEE. The CDR3 sequence is CASSVGTGGSSPLHF. The CDR3, as DNA: TGTGCCAGCAGCGTGGGGACAGGGGGCAGTTCACCCCTCCACTTT.

The chain combines TRBV7-8 with TRBJ2-7; D is undetermined. The CDR3 is 12 amino acids. Germline values: CDR1 SGHVS, CDR2 FQNEAQ. V gave up 3 bases and J gave up 5 bases, with 8 bases separating them. The CDR3 region is CASSLWLDEQYF. In DNA form, the CDR3 reads TGTGCCAGCAGCTTGTGGCTGGACGAGCAGTACTTC.

The chain links TRBV5-1 to TRBJ2-7; D is ambiguous. This CDR3 region has 13 residues. Between the trimmed V and J ends, which lost 1 base and 3 bases, there was a span of 8 bases. Germline V gives CDR1 SGHRS, CDR2 YFSETQ. CDR3 sequence: CASSLSQYYEQYF. CDR3 bases: TGCGCCAGCAGCTTGTCGCAGTACTACGAGCAGTACTTC.

This rearrangement joins TRBV5-5 to TRBJ1-5; unclear D gene. The CDR3 runs 16 residues. Deletions cut 2 bases from V and 2 bases from J, with 14 bases between. CDR1 is SGHKS and CDR2 is YYEKEE in the germline V gene (reference sequence). CDR3 DNA sequence: TGTGCCAGCAGCTTTCAGGCCTCTGTGGGCAATCAGCCCCAGCATTTT. It yields the protein CASSFQASVGNQPQHF.

The CDR3 DNA reads as TGCGCCAGCAGCGTGCAACAGGGGAGTGGAAATGAAAAACTGTTTTTT. As protein: CASSVQQGSGNEKLFF. V is TRBV5-1 and J is TRBJ1-4; 7 nucleotides align to TRBD1. V dropped 4 bases and J dropped 5; count of bases not matched to a gene: 11. The germline V gene has CDR1 SGHRS and CDR2 YFSETQ. The CDR3 loop spans 16 amino acids.

V gene TRBV12-5 combines with J gene TRBJ1-1, with 9 positions matching TRBD1. V shed 4 bases and J 2 bases; nucleotides not matched to a gene: 5. Germline CDR1 LGHNT, CDR2 FRNRAP. The CDR3 loop spans 15 amino acids. For the CDR3, the DNA is TGTGCTAGTGGTTCCGGACAGGGGCATAACACTGAAGCTTTCTTT. Translated: CASGSGQGHNTEAFF. The full variable domain, rest sourced from reference TRBV12-5 and TRBJ1-1, is DARVTQTPRHKVTEMGQEVTMRCQPILGHNTVFWYRQTMMQGLELLAYFRNRAPLDDSGMPKDRFSAEMPDATLATLKIQPSEPRDSAVYFCASGSGQGHNTEAFFGQGTRLTVV.

The chain carries TRBV5-1 and TRBJ1-5; no clear D gene. Germline V gene lookup returns CDR1 SGHRS and CDR2 YFSETQ. The CDR3 contains 13 residues. With 0 bases removed from V and 3 bases from J, the gap between germline ends came to 4 bases. Written as DNA, the CDR3 is TGCGCCAGCAGCTTGGGAGCCAATCAGCCCCAGCATTTT. Its translation is CASSLGANQPQHF.

This clone has just a few counts. The V and J genes are TRBV28 and TRBJ2-2; tentatively, D is TRBD2 (5 bases). The V end was cut by 5 bases, the J end by 2 bases, with 12 bases between. CDR1 is MDHEN and CDR2 is SYDVKM in the germline V gene. This CDR3 region has 15 residues. In DNA, the CDR3 is TGTGCCAGCAGTGCTCCGGGGTTCAACACCGGGGAGCTGTTTTTT. It yields the protein CASSAPGFNTGELFF.

The rearrangement links TRBV28 to TRBJ1-5; 7 positions agree with TRBD1. The V gene end was trimmed by 6 bases and the J gene end by 7 bases; junction bases not matched to a gene: 9. CDR3 length: 14 residues. Per germline, CDR1 MDHEN and CDR2 SYDVKM. Here the CDR3 reads CASRYRQGKQPQHF. DNA for the CDR3: TGTGCCAGCAGGTATCGACAGGGAAAGCAGCCCCAGCATTTT.

This clone was counted a few times. The rearrangement joins TRBV19 to TRBJ1-4, with 9 bases lining up with TRBD1. Trimming cost V 7 bases and J 7 bases; bases outside gene matches: 7. Germline V gives CDR1 LNHDA, CDR2 SQIVND (reference sequence). The CDR3 spans 14 residues. The CDR3 DNA reads as TGTGCCAGTACCCGGGACAGGGAGAGTGAAAAACTGTTTTTT. Translating gives CASTRDRESEKLFF.

The chain has TRBV30 and TRBJ2-3, with D possibly matching TRBD2 (6 bases). Trimming removed 4 bases at V and 0 bases at J, with 11 bases between. This CDR3 comprises 14 residues. The V gene's germline CDR1 is GTSNPN and CDR2 SVGIG (reference sequence). The CDR3 DNA is TGTGCCTGGACTCACGGGAGAAGCACAGATACGCAGTATTTT. Encoded protein: CAWTHGRSTDTQYF.

The chain recombines TRBV7-2 with TRBJ2-1; D might be TRBD1 (5 bases). The CDR3 spans 14 residues. Looked up from germline, CDR1 is SGHTA and CDR2 is FQGNSA. V lost 3 bases and J lost 7, with 13 bases in between. The CDR3 nucleotides are TGTGCCAGCAGCTTTAGCTGGGGCGAGAATGAGCAGTTCTTC. As protein: CASSFSWGENEQFF.

The V call is TRBV7-2, the J call TRBJ1-6, with 9 positions matching TRBD1. In germline, CDR1 is SGHTA, CDR2 FQGNSA. The CDR3 length is 15 residues. V lost 5 bases to trimming and J lost 8 bases; unmatched junction nucleotides: 7. CDR3 nucleotide sequence: TGTGCCAGCAGCACCATGACAGGGGGGTATTCACCCCTCCACTTT. This codes for CASSTMTGGYSPLHF.

This chain connects TRBV6-5 to TRBJ2-3, with D perhaps matching TRBD1 (6 bases). Germline lookup yields CDR1 MNHEY and CDR2 SVGAGI. With 5 bases removed from V and 4 bases from J, the gap between germline ends came to 13 bases. The CDR3 runs to 14 residues. CDR3: CASSQQGWSDTQYF. In nucleotides, the CDR3 is TGTGCCAGCAGTCAACAGGGTTGGTCAGATACGCAGTATTTT.

V usage is TRBV11-2 and J usage is TRBJ1-5, with 10 bases lining up with TRBD1. Germline CDR1 reads SGHAT; CDR2 reads FQNNGV. The CDR3 has 15 residues. After removal of 4 bases from V and 6 bases from J, the junction contained 6 bases not matched to a gene. CDR3 sequence reads: CASSSTTGGGQPQHF. The CDR3 DNA is TGTGCCAGCAGCTCTACGACAGGGGGCGGTCAGCCCCAGCATTTT. Looking up the rest from reference TRBV11-2 and TRBJ1-5 gives the full variable domain: EAGVAQSPRYKIIEKRQSVAFWCNPISGHATLYWYQQILGQGPKLLIQFQNNGVVDDSQLPKDRFSAERLKGVDSTLKIQPAKLEDSAVYLCASSSTTGGGQPQHFGDGTRLSIL.

This chain's CDR3 is CASGPGGSLGNTIYF. The CDR3 bases are TGTGCCAGCGGCCCTGGGGGGTCTTTAGGAAACACCATATATTTT. The rearrangement links TRBV9 to TRBJ1-3; D may be TRBD1 (5 bases). The CDR3 loop spans 15 amino acids. V gave up 7 bases and J gave up 4 bases, with 18 bases separating them. The V gene's germline CDR1 is SGDLS and CDR2 YYNGEE.

CDR3 region: CASSATGQETQYF. In nucleotides, the CDR3 is TGTGCCAGCAGTGCGACAGGGCAAGAGACCCAGTACTTC. The rearrangement links TRBV12-3 or TRBV12-4 to TRBJ2-5; 7 positions agree with TRBD1. The CDR3 consists of 13 residues. V dropped 5 bases and J dropped 2; count of bases not matched to a gene: 2.

V is TRBV7-2 and J is TRBJ1-3; 8 positions agree with TRBD1. This CDR3 is built from 16 residues. The V segment lost 4 bases and the J segment 0 bases; nucleotides outside the gene matches: 5. Germline lookup yields CDR1 SGHTA and CDR2 FQGNSA. The CDR3 DNA follows: TGTGCCAGCAGCTCAGGGACAGGTAGCTCTGGAAACACCATATATTTT. This gives the protein CASSSGTGSSGNTIYF. The whole variable domain, remainder taken from reference TRBV7-2 and TRBJ1-3, is GAGVSQSPSNKVTEKGKDVELRCDPISGHTALYWYRQSLGQGLEFLIYFQGNSAPDKSGLPSDRFSAERTGGSVSTLTIQRTQQEDSAVYLCASSSGTGSSGNTIYFGEGSWLTVV.

This rearrangement joins TRBV4-1 to TRBJ2-7; 13 bases map to TRBD2. From germline, CDR1 is MGHRA and CDR2 YSYEKL. The CDR3 totals 15 residues. V dropped 2 bases and J dropped 4; count of bases not matched to a gene: 2. CDR3 nucleotide sequence: TGCGCCAGCAGCCAACCGACTAGCGGGAGGTACGAGCAGTACTTC. This codes for CASSQPTSGRYEQYF.

This CDR3 is CAWSVGVWGTQYF. In DNA form, the CDR3 reads TGTGCCTGGAGTGTAGGGGTCTGGGGGACCCAGTACTTC. The chain joins TRBV30 to TRBJ2-5, with D perhaps matching TRBD1 (5 bases). Germline V gene data show CDR1 as GTSNPN and CDR2 as SVGIG (reference sequence). The CDR3 totals 13 residues. V lost 0 bases, J lost 7 bases, and 12 bases lay in between.

This rearrangement joins TRBV10-3 to TRBJ2-7; D may be TRBD1 (5 bases). The germline CDR1 and CDR2 sequences are ENHRY and SYGVKD. The CDR3 sequence is 14 residues long. Trimming shortened V by 0 bases and J by 3 bases, and 9 bases separated the two germline ends. The chain's CDR3 is CAISESRQGYEQYF. The CDR3 nucleotides read TGTGCCATCAGTGAGTCACGGCAGGGCTACGAGCAGTACTTC.

The chain recombines TRBV28 with TRBJ1-5, with TRBD1 matching 8 bases. Germline-derived CDR1 and CDR2 are MDHEN and SYDVKM. V lost 4 bases and J lost 6; bases outside the gene matches: 5. The CDR3 extends over 14 amino acids. The CDR3, as DNA: TGTGCCAGCAGTTCCAGGACAGGGCTTCAGCCCCAGCATTTT. Translation gives CASSSRTGLQPQHF.

The chain links TRBV28 to TRBJ2-5; D is unclear. The germline V gene has CDR1 MDHEN and CDR2 SYDVKM. V shed 5 bases and J shed 5 bases, with 18 bases lying between them. The CDR3 has 15 amino acids. CDR3 in amino acids: CASSPPRFGPETQYF. For the CDR3, the DNA is TGTGCCAGCAGTCCCCCCCGGTTCGGTCCCGAGACCCAGTACTTC.